The next 31 T cell receptor beta chains were all read from a single sample in a study of blood T cell repertoires in COVID-19. Produced via immunoSEQ multiplex PCR; TCRdb's table is partial and in-frame only. The sample lists over 90,000 clones, 70% to 80% occurring once. Sequencing input: peripheral blood. All receptors come from a man in his fifties or sixties with active or convalescent COVID-19.

V gene TRBV27 combines with J gene TRBJ1-2, with D possibly matching TRBD1 (6 bases). Per the germline V gene, CDR1 is MNHEY and CDR2 is SMNVEV (reference sequence). The V gene lost 8 bases and the J gene lost 5 bases, with 24 bases spanning the gap. The CDR3 is 16 residues long. CDR3 bases: TGTGCCAGCTCCTGGGGGGGCGGTAACCCCCTATATGGCTACACCTTC. Protein: CASSWGGGNPLYGYTF.

V gene TRBV18 combines with J gene TRBJ1-6; no clear D gene. The CDR3 is made up of 13 amino acids. V shed 6 bases and J shed 10 bases, with 13 bases lying between them. Germline-derived CDR1 and CDR2 are KGHSH and LQKENI. The CDR3 loop reads CASSPGLTSPLHF. The CDR3 bases are TGTGCCAGCTCTCCCGGACTCACATCACCCCTCCACTTT.

The chain employs TRBV19 and TRBJ1-6; no firm D call. Per germline, CDR1 LNHDA and CDR2 SQIVND (reference sequence). V was cut by 1 base and J by 7 bases, with 11 bases left in between. The CDR3 loop spans 15 amino acids. The CDR3 coding sequence is TGTGCCAGTAGTATAGGCCCGGTGCCAAATTCACCCCTCCACTTT. Translated, it gives CASSIGPVPNSPLHF.

The chain carries TRBV29-1 and TRBJ2-7; 7 positions agree with TRBD2. Germline V CDR1 and CDR2: SQVTM, ANQGSEA. The CDR3 loop spans 13 amino acids. Losses at the gene ends were 5 bases for V and 3 bases for J; bases not matched to a gene: 7. The CDR3 DNA follows: TGCAGCGTTCAAGCGGGGAGGGGCTACGAGCAGTACTTC. Its protein product is CSVQAGRGYEQYF.

This clone was observed a few times. CDR3 DNA: TGTGCCAGCAGCTTACACAGGGGGCAGGGGACCCAGTACTTC. This gives the protein CASSLHRGQGTQYF. V is TRBV7-9 and J is TRBJ2-5; 9 bases match TRBD1. The CDR3 contains 14 residues. The J segment lost 7 bases and the V segment lost 2 bases, leaving 5 bases of the junction unmatched. Germline V gene data show CDR1 as SEHNR and CDR2 as FQNEAQ (reference sequence). Filled out from reference TRBV7-9 and TRBJ2-5, the complete variable domain reads DTGVSQNPRHKITKRGQNVTFRCDPISEHNRLYWYRQTLGQGPEFLTYFQNEAQLEKSRLLSDRFSAERPKGSFSTLEIQRTEQGDSAMYLCASSLHRGQGTQYFGPGTRLLVL.

The rearrangement links TRBV19 to TRBJ1-1; D is possibly TRBD1 (5 bases). Germline-derived CDR1 and CDR2 are LNHDA and SQIVND (reference sequence). Trimming removed 3 bases at V and 11 bases at J, with 13 bases between. The CDR3 is 12 amino acids. CDR3 nucleotides: TGTGCCAGTAGTATGTCCAGGGCGGTGGCTTTCTTT. Its translation: CASSMSRAVAFF.

The chain uses TRBV18 and TRBJ2-2, with D perhaps TRBD1 (6 bases). CDR1 KGHSH and CDR2 LQKENI come from the germline V gene. Trimming pared 5 bases from V and 3 bases from J, leaving 10 bases between. The CDR3 is made up of 14 amino acids. The CDR3 DNA reads as TGTGCCAGCTCATCAGGGGCAGACACCGGGGAGCTGTTTTTT. It yields the protein CASSSGADTGELFF.

The J gene is TRBJ2-1, the V gene TRBV5-6; 8 bases agree with TRBD2. The germline V gene encodes CDR1 SGHDT and CDR2 YYEEEE. CDR3 length: 14 amino acids. V shed 5 bases, J shed 7 bases, and the junction held 8 bases outside the gene matches. CDR3 sequence (DNA): TGTGCCAGCAGTTGGGGGACTAGGGGAAATGAGCAGTTCTTC. This sequence encodes CASSWGTRGNEQFF.

The chain couples TRBV5-1 to TRBJ2-1, with 11 bases identical to TRBD2. Germline values: CDR1 SGHRS, CDR2 YFSETQ. V lost 4 bases, J lost 0 bases, and 6 bases stayed unmatched. CDR3 length: 17 amino acids. CDR3 loop: CASSTGLAVPSYNEQFF. Here the CDR3 DNA reads TGCGCCAGCAGCACGGGACTAGCGGTCCCCTCCTACAATGAGCAGTTCTTC.

The count of this clone is one. The rearrangement uses TRBV6-5 and TRBJ2-7; 9 positions match TRBD1. CDR1 and CDR2 (germline): MNHEY, SVGAGI. CDR3 size: 14 residues. With V trimmed by 7 bases and J by 7 bases, 11 bases remained unmatched. The CDR3 nucleotides read TGTGCCAGCAACCCCGGGACAGGGCTAGGAGAGCAGTACTTC. Translating gives CASNPGTGLGEQYF.

The rearrangement uses TRBV6-6 and TRBJ1-2; 7 bases fit TRBD1. CDR3 length: 16 residues. Germline V gene data show CDR1 as MNHNY and CDR2 as SVGAGI (reference sequence). Losses at the gene ends were 0 bases for V and 0 bases for J; bases not matched to a gene: 4. CDR3 sequence: CASSYSRQGTNYGYTF. The DNA for the CDR3 is TGTGCCAGCAGTTACTCAAGACAGGGTACTAACTATGGCTACACCTTC.

The chain employs TRBV5-1 and TRBJ2-3; 13 nucleotides agree with TRBD2. Germline V CDR1 and CDR2: SGHRS, YFSETQ. V gave up 4 bases and J gave up 7 bases; unmatched junction bases: 9. This CDR3 spans 16 amino acids. CDR3 nucleotide sequence: TGCGCCAGCAGCCCACTAGCGGGAGGGCCGGCGAATACGCAGTATTTT. Its protein is CASSPLAGGPANTQYF.

The chain joins TRBV30 to TRBJ1-1; TRBD1 agrees at 10 bases. The V gene end was trimmed by 5 bases and the J gene end by 4 bases; junction bases not matched to a gene: 7. From germline, CDR1 is GTSNPN and CDR2 SVGIG (reference sequence). This CDR3 region has 14 residues. The CDR3 protein is CAWFRDRGGTEAFF. CDR3 nucleotide sequence: TGTGCCTGGTTTAGGGACAGGGGCGGCACTGAAGCTTTCTTT.

This chain joins TRBV19 and TRBJ2-1; 7 bases match TRBD1. Looked up from germline, CDR1 is LNHDA and CDR2 is SQIVND (reference sequence). V lost 5 bases to trimming and J lost 7 bases; unmatched junction nucleotides: 17. The CDR3 extends over 17 amino acids. The CDR3 sequence: CASSPQGDSLQRNEQFF. The CDR3, as DNA: TGTGCCAGTAGTCCCCAGGGGGACAGTCTACAAAGGAATGAGCAGTTCTTC.

Written as DNA, the CDR3 is TGTGCCAGCAGCTTAGTTCGCAGTAATAGCAATCAGCCCCAGCATTTT. Its translation is CASSLVRSNSNQPQHF. This rearrangement joins TRBV7-8 to TRBJ1-5; no firm D call. The CDR3 length is 16 residues. V lost 1 base and J lost 0, with 10 bases in between. Germline lookup yields CDR1 SGHVS and CDR2 FQNEAQ.

The rearrangement uses TRBV11-3 and TRBJ2-5; weak D call: TRBD1 (6 bases). V dropped 3 bases and J dropped 3 bases, with 17 bases sitting between them. Germline values: CDR1 SGHNT, CDR2 YENEEA. The CDR3 is 16 amino acids. Here the CDR3 DNA reads TGTGCCAGCAGCTTCAGGGAAGCCAGGGGCGAAGAGACCCAGTACTTC. Amino acids: CASSFREARGEETQYF.

CDR3 residues: CASSLGTSAGALPDTQYF. The CDR3 nucleotides are TGCGCCAGCAGCTTGGGGACTAGCGCGGGAGCCCTCCCAGATACGCAGTATTTT. The chain combines TRBV5-1 with TRBJ2-3; 9 bases fit TRBD2. The V segment lost 0 bases and the J segment 4 bases; nucleotides outside the gene matches: 12. This CDR3 has 18 residues. CDR1 SGHRS and CDR2 YFSETQ come from the germline V gene.

The chain links TRBV6-1 to TRBJ2-1; 10 bases match TRBD1. The junction had 20 bases not matched to a gene; V was cut back by 7 bases and J by 14 bases. The CDR3 contains 16 residues. Germline V gene lookup returns CDR1 MNHNS and CDR2 SASEGT. Written as DNA, the CDR3 is TGTGCCAGCACTGACGGGCCGCGACAGGGGGCCTCTTTGGAGTTCTTC. Its translation: CASTDGPRQGASLEFF.

The V gene is TRBV28, the J gene TRBJ1-1, with a tentative D call TRBD1 (5 bases). The germline CDR1 and CDR2 sequences are MDHEN and SYDVKM. The CDR3 extends over 12 amino acids. The V gene lost 3 bases and the J gene lost 3 bases, with 5 bases spanning the gap. This CDR3 reads CASSLGHTEAFF. The CDR3 DNA reads TGTGCCAGCAGTTTGGGGCACACTGAAGCTTTCTTT.

This clone was detected a few times. The chain has TRBV18 and TRBJ2-7; possible D gene TRBD1, 5 bases. V was clipped by 2 bases and J by 5 bases, with 13 bases between them. Germline values: CDR1 KGHSH, CDR2 LQKENI. This CDR3 has 14 residues. CDR3 in DNA: TGTGCCAGCTCACCAGAGGCAGGGTGGCACGAGCAGTACGTC. Its translation is CASSPEAGWHEQYV.

This rearrangement joins TRBV29-1 to TRBJ2-3, with a possible D match to TRBD1 (6 bases). The V and J ends lost 4 bases and 1 base respectively, with 12 bases between them. The germline V gene encodes CDR1 SQVTM and CDR2 ANQGSEA. The CDR3 length is 14 residues. The CDR3 DNA reads as TGCAGCGTTGTCGGATGGACAGGCACAGATACGCAGTATTTT. Its translation is CSVVGWTGTDTQYF.

The CDR3 nucleotides are TGTGCCAGCAGCTTGGGCAGCAACACTGAAGCTTTCTTT. Translating it yields CASSLGSNTEAFF. This chain joins TRBV11-3 and TRBJ1-1; D gene unclear. This CDR3 is 13 amino acids long. Trimming cost V 3 bases and J 2 bases, with 7 bases left between them. Germline CDR1 reads SGHNT; CDR2 reads YENEEA. Supplemented by reference TRBV11-3 and TRBJ1-1, the full variable domain reads EAGVVQSPRYKIIEKKQPVAFWCNPISGHNTLYWYLQNLGQGPELLIRYENEEAVDDSQLPKDRFSAERLKGVDSTLKIQPAELGDSAVYLCASSLGSNTEAFFGQGTRLTVV.

This clone appeared a few times. This chain uses TRBV7-9 with TRBJ1-5; a weak D match, TRBD1 (5 bases). Trimming took off 5 bases at V and 5 bases at J, with 13 bases between the two ends. Germline V gives CDR1 SEHNR, CDR2 FQNEAQ (reference sequence). CDR3 length: 14 residues. The CDR3 region is CASSPGGDDQPQHF. The CDR3 DNA reads TGTGCCAGCAGCCCAGGCGGGGACGATCAGCCCCAGCATTTT.

The chain employs TRBV28 and TRBJ2-5; no clear D gene. Germline V gene lookup returns CDR1 MDHEN and CDR2 SYDVKM. The V and J ends lost 6 bases and 3 bases respectively, with 14 bases between them. The CDR3 runs 14 residues. The CDR3 DNA follows: TGTGCCAGCAGCCGGCAGCTAGGCAAAGAGACCCAGTACTTC. It specifies CASSRQLGKETQYF.

The chain is built from TRBV30 and TRBJ2-5, with 11 bases that match TRBD2. J gave up 2 bases and V 6 bases, and 5 bases lay outside the gene matches. Germline V gene sequence: CDR1 GTSNPN, CDR2 SVGIG (reference sequence). The length of the CDR3 is 14 residues. CDR3 nucleotides: TGTGCCTGCACTAGCGGGAGTCTTCAAGAGACCCAGTACTTC. Translation gives CACTSGSLQETQYF.

The gene calls are TRBV11-2 and TRBJ2-3; a possible D gene is TRBD1 (6 bases). Germline V lookup: CDR1 SGHAT, CDR2 FQNNGV. Deletions cut 0 bases from V and 5 bases from J, with 9 bases between. The CDR3 is made up of 14 amino acids. The CDR3 is CASSLEPGQDTQYF. Written as DNA, the CDR3 is TGTGCCAGCAGCTTAGAGCCGGGACAAGATACGCAGTATTTT.

The V and J genes are TRBV6-4 and TRBJ2-5, with 11 bases fitting TRBD2. The trim removed 1 base at V and 4 bases at J, leaving 8 bases unmatched. Germline CDR1 MRHNA, CDR2 SNTAGT. The CDR3 spans 17 residues. In DNA, the CDR3 is TGTGCCAGCAGTGACTTGGGCCTAGCGGGAGGCGGAGAGACCCAGTACTTC. Translation gives CASSDLGLAGGGETQYF.

The chain employs TRBV19 and TRBJ1-6, with 7 bases aligning to TRBD1. CDR1 is LNHDA, CDR2 SQIVND, per germline (reference sequence). This CDR3 contains 16 residues. J lost 9 bases, V lost 4 bases, and 12 bases had no gene match. The CDR3 region has the DNA TGTGCCAGTAGTAAACGACCGGGACAGTACGGTTCACCCCTCCACTTT. Amino acid sequence: CASSKRPGQYGSPLHF.

The rearrangement joins TRBV7-2 to TRBJ2-5; the D is unclear. Germline-derived CDR1 and CDR2 are SGHTA and FQGNSA. V lost 7 bases to trimming and J lost 0 bases, with 12 bases between them. This CDR3 has 14 residues. The CDR3 loop reads CASKRGAHQETQYF. The CDR3 coding sequence is TGTGCCAGCAAAAGAGGAGCCCACCAAGAGACCCAGTACTTC. The full variable domain, its missing parts supplied by reference TRBV7-2 and TRBJ2-5, is GAGVSQSPSNKVTEKGKDVELRCDPISGHTALYWYRQSLGQGLEFLIYFQGNSAPDKSGLPSDRFSAERTGGSVSTLTIQRTQQEDSAVYLCASKRGAHQETQYFGPGTRLLVL.

The V and J genes are TRBV11-3 and TRBJ1-2; 7 bases are shared with TRBD1. Germline V gene data show CDR1 as SGHNT and CDR2 as YENEEA. After removal of 4 bases from V and 1 base from J, the junction contained 3 bases not matched to a gene. The CDR3 has 14 residues. CDR3 DNA: TGTGCCAGCAGCTCCAGGGGGGATAACTATGGCTACACCTTC. It specifies CASSSRGDNYGYTF.

This clone turned up a few times. The chain employs TRBV7-9 and TRBJ2-2; TRBD1 matches 7 bases. Germline V gives CDR1 SEHNR, CDR2 FQNEAQ (reference sequence). The CDR3 sequence is 13 residues long. V lost 5 bases, J lost 7 bases, and 4 bases stayed unmatched. CDR3 in DNA: TGTGCCAGCAGCCGACAGGGCTTCGGGGAGCTGTTTTTT. Amino acid sequence: CASSRQGFGELFF.